Listed below are T cell receptor beta chains from one sample, sequenced in a study of blood T cell repertoires in COVID-19. Some clones are missing from TCRdb's copy, which holds only in-frame ones; the method was immunoSEQ multiplex PCR. The sample carries 400,000 or so clones, around 87% recorded once. The sequenced sample consisted of PBMCs or T cells enriched from blood (not recorded which). The receptors here all came from a man aged 35-49 years in a cohort exposed to, infected with or recovered from COVID-19 (not recorded which). CDR3s leave out the opening cysteine and the closing phenylalanine or tryptophan. D genes are given only for firm matches.

J,D,V,CDR3
TRBJ1-4,NA,TRBV5-1,ATRGGTTNEKLF
TRBJ2-1,TRBD2,TRBV28,ASSFHGGRNEQF
TRBJ2-1,TRBD2,TRBV10-3,ASGGNEQF
TRBJ1-2,TRBD1,TRBV27,ASGSDRGSGYT
TRBJ2-1,NA,TRBV7-9,ASSYSLSSYNEQF
TRBJ2-1,TRBD2,TRBV5-8,ASSLAGGAGSSSYNEQF
TRBJ1-5,NA,TRBV7-8,AAGHNQPQH
TRBJ2-1,NA,TRBV18,ASSLSGTLYNEQF
TRBJ2-7,TRBD2,TRBV5-1,ASSLVLAGYEQY
TRBJ1-5,NA,TRBV7-9,ASGAGSNGNQPQH
TRBJ2-4,TRBD1,TRBV5-1,ASSLRPGTGEAKNIQY
TRBJ1-1,TRBD1,TRBV5-1,ASSLRVTGEVGTEAF
TRBJ1-1,NA,TRBV14,ASSLSGNTEAF
TRBJ1-1,NA,TRBV18,ASSQGQVTEAF
TRBJ1-6,NA,TRBV30,AWSRESNSPLH
TRBJ2-2,NA,TRBV11-2,ASSLGRRYTGELF
TRBJ2-7,NA,TRBV4-2,ASKRSPESYEQY
TRBJ1-5,NA,TRBV30,AWSVRGAISEPQH
TRBJ1-2,TRBD1,TRBV27,ASSGTGLHGYT
TRBJ1-6,TRBD1,TRBV5-1,ASSTGQNNSPLH
TRBJ2-5,TRBD1,TRBV15,ATSRFTGGGETQY
TRBJ2-1,TRBD2,TRBV29-1,SVSSGRFNEQF
TRBJ2-2,TRBD2,TRBV30,AWRNSGRISRTGELF
TRBJ2-7,NA,TRBV20-1,SATGSREQY
TRBJ2-1,TRBD2,TRBV28,ASSSLSGRHIGEQF
TRBJ1-6,TRBD1,TRBV5-1,ASSSGTANSYNSPLH
TRBJ2-7,TRBD2,TRBV2,ASNGLAGGFDEQY
TRBJ2-7,TRBD2,TRBV18,ASSGLAGPYEQY
TRBJ1-5,NA,TRBV19,ASSIGAGWARNQPQH